The 8 T cell receptor beta chains listed next were all sequenced from one sample in a study of blood T cell repertoires in COVID-19 (dated by TCRdb to 2019 to 2021). Library preparation employed the immunoSEQ multiplex PCR assay. The immuneACCESS repertoire file appears here via TCRdb, limited to in-frame rearrangements. These files lack a portion of the clones; in checked studies, under half of the deficit traces to unresolved V genes, and the cause of the others is not known. In all, the sample holds roughly 150,000 clones, and more than 65% of those were seen once. The ten largest clones capture about 6% of the sample. The sequenced material came from PBMCs or T cells enriched from blood (not recorded which). The source is a woman aged 40-49 years with acute COVID-19.

The chain joins TRBV7-8 to TRBJ2-1; 9 nucleotides line up with TRBD1. The CDR3 covers 15 residues. In germline, CDR1 is SGHVS, CDR2 FQNEAQ. J lost 0 bases, V lost 3 bases, and 0 bases had no gene match. The CDR3 sequence: CASSLTGGSYNEQFF. CDR3 DNA: TGTGCCAGCAGCTTGACAGGGGGCTCCTACAATGAGCAGTTCTTC.

This clone appeared once. The chain recombines TRBV29-1 with TRBJ1-2; 10 bases line up with TRBD1. Germline CDR1 is SQVTM and CDR2 is ANQGSEA. V shed 5 bases and J 1 base; nucleotides not matched to a gene: 7. The CDR3 is 15 residues long. In DNA form, the CDR3 reads TGCAGCGTTTGGACAGGGGGGACGGTTAACTATGGCTACACCTTC. It translates to CSVWTGGTVNYGYTF.

This clone came up a few times. V is TRBV7-9 and J is TRBJ2-1; TRBD2 is a possible D gene (6 bases). Germline loops: CDR1 SEHNR, CDR2 FQNEAQ (reference sequence). CDR3 length: 13 residues. V was cut by 11 bases and J by 6 bases, with 17 bases left in between. This chain's CDR3 is CAQIGGSVNEQFF. The DNA of the CDR3 is TGTGCCCAGATCGGGGGAAGTGTCAATGAGCAGTTCTTC.

V is TRBV6-5 and J is TRBJ2-1, with 8 bases fitting TRBD1. V lost 7 bases and J lost 6; bases outside the gene matches: 11. CDR1 is MNHEY, CDR2 SVGAGI, per germline. There are 15 residues in the CDR3. CDR3 in DNA: TGTGCCAGCATCCGGGACAGGCCTACCTCCAATGAGCAGTTCTTC. As protein: CASIRDRPTSNEQFF.

In this sample, this clone turned up once. Other DNA sequences of this sample code for an identical CDR3. The chain carries TRBV5-1 and TRBJ1-4; D is undetermined. Looked up from germline, CDR1 is SGHRS and CDR2 is YFSETQ. V was shortened by 0 bases and J by 7 bases, with 10 bases between the two germline ends. The CDR3 is 14 residues long. CDR3 nucleotide sequence: TGCGCCAGCAGCTTGGAGGGAGGAAGTGAAAAACTGTTTTTT. This encodes CASSLEGGSEKLFF.

This rearrangement joins TRBV7-9 to TRBJ1-1; 7 bases agree with TRBD1. The germline CDR1 and CDR2 sequences are SEHNR and FQNEAQ (reference sequence). The CDR3 is 17 amino acids. The V gene end was trimmed by 1 base and the J gene end by 11 bases; junction bases not matched to a gene: 19. In DNA form, the CDR3 reads TGTGCCAGCAGCTTAGGGGCTTCCGGGACAGCAAATATCGGGGCTTTCTTT. Translating it yields CASSLGASGTANIGAFF.

CDR3 coding DNA: TGTGCCAGTAGTATAGTGGGGACAGGGGGGAGTCAGCCCCAGCATTTT. Its protein product is CASSIVGTGGSQPQHF. The rearrangement joins TRBV19 to TRBJ1-5, with 11 bases lining up with TRBD1. Germline trimming cut 1 base from V and 6 bases from J; bases unmatched to any gene: 5. The CDR3 contains 16 residues. Germline V lookup: CDR1 LNHDA, CDR2 SQIVND (reference sequence). Full variable domain (rest looked up from reference TRBV19 and TRBJ1-5): DGGITQSPKYLFRKEGQNVTLSCEQNLNHDAMYWYRQDPGQGLRLIYYSQIVNDFQKGDIAEGYSVSREKKESFPLTVTSAQKNPTAFYLCASSIVGTGGSQPQHFGDGTRLSIL.

This clone was observed a few times. The chain carries TRBV7-2 and TRBJ2-5; maybe TRBD1 (6 bases). The CDR3 spans 14 residues. The ends were cut back, 2 bases at V and 5 bases at J, with 12 bases in the middle. Germline values: CDR1 SGHTA, CDR2 FQGNSA. The CDR3 DNA is TGTGCCAGCAGCTTACAACAGGGTAGGGAGACCCAGTACTTC. It codes for CASSLQQGRETQYF.